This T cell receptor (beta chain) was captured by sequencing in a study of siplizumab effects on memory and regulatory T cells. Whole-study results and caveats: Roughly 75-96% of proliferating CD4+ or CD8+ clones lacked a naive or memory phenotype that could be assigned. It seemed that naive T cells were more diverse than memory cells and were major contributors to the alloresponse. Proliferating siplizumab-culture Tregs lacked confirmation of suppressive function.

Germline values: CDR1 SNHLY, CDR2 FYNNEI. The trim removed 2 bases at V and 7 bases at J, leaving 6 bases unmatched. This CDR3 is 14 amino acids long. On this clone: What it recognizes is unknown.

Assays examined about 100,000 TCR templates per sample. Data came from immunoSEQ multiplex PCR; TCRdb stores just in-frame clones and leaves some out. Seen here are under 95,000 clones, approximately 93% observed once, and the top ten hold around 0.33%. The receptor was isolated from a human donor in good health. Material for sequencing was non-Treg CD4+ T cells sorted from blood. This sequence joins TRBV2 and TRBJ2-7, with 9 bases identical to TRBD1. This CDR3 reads CASSEPRQGVEQYF. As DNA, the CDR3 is TGTGCCAGCAGTGAACCCCGACAGGGGGTTGAGCAGTACTTC.